This TCR beta chain came from a study of cytomegalovirus exposure and HLA in healthy donors. The study, taken as a whole, reports: HLA restriction was apparent for most CMV-associated TCR beta chains in a later analysis. Cytomegalovirus association was listed for approximately 160 TCR beta chains. Later analysis found that TCR beta chains associated with HLA were more clonally expanded than other, equally common chains.

The PCR ran on 60 Vbeta and 13 Jbeta primers. The data were produced by immunoSEQ multiplex PCR, yet TCRdb's version contains in-frame clones alone and is incomplete. The sample lists some 100,000 clones; 73% were seen once. Worth noting for this clone: Its antigen is not known.

What was sequenced was PBMCs. The receptor's source is a man aged 40-49 years in good health and CMV-seronegative.

The CDR3 DNA reads as TGTGCCATCAGTGAGTCCGGGGGGGGTTACGAGCAGTACTTC. As protein: CAISESGGGYEQYF. The chain couples TRBV10-3 to TRBJ2-7, with 8 bases matching TRBD2. CDR1 is ENHRY, CDR2 SYGVKD, per germline. With V trimmed by 0 bases and J by 4 bases, 2 bases remained unmatched. The CDR3 length is 14 residues.